Sequencing of this TCR beta chain was carried out in a study of radiation and T cells in renal cell carcinoma. This clone has just one count. The CDR3 extends over 13 amino acids. Germline V gene lookup returns CDR1 ENHRY and CDR2 SYGVKD. V was shortened by 8 bases and J by 1 base, with 12 bases between the two germline ends. The assay was immunoSEQ multiplex PCR, and TCRdb's table has in-frame clones only and misses some. The data show around 180,000 clones, with about 88% seen just once and roughly 12% held by the top ten. Time point indicated: blood 4 weeks post-SBRT, at nephrectomy. Documented treatment: 15 Gy SBRT to primary tumor, nephrectomy 4 weeks later.

The source material was blood, sampled from a patient whose treatment included radiotherapy and nephrectomy. The chain links TRBV10-3 to TRBJ2-7; a weak D match, TRBD2 (6 bases). The origin of this receptor is a woman in her 50s with renal cell carcinoma. The CDR3 loop reads CAISAGTSYEQYF. In DNA, the CDR3 is TGTGCCATCTCGGCAGGGACTTCCTACGAGCAGTACTTC.